The T cell receptor (beta chain) described here comes from a study of spatial heterogeneity in lung cancer. Study-level information: A consistent excess of beta-chain over alpha-chain sequences was detected.

Trimming cost V 8 bases and J 2 bases, with 12 bases left between them. Germline CDR1 and CDR2: SQVTM and ANQGSEA. The CDR3 is 12 residues long. MiXCR was run by TCRdb on the 5' RACE reads, yielding one entry per CDR3 protein. This table holds some 7,000 distinct CDR3 sequences, about 3.3% found once. Note on this clonotype: No antigen is known for it.

Regarding the study as a whole: Higher tumor mutation counts went along with higher counts of expanded intratumoral alpha and beta TCRs.

The time point was: sample taken at primary tumor resection. Donation came from about 72 patients with untreated early-stage non-small cell lung cancer. Whole RNA came from tumor, nontumor lung or frozen PBMC and was sequenced without being sorted. The sequencing used lung tumor tissue, collected at surgery. This sequence originates from a male donor with early-stage non-small cell lung cancer. V is TRBV29-1 and J is TRBJ1-2; D might be TRBD1 (5 bases). This CDR3 is CSSTGGNYGYTF. For the CDR3, the DNA is TGCAGCTCCACGGGGGGGAACTATGGCTACACCTTC.